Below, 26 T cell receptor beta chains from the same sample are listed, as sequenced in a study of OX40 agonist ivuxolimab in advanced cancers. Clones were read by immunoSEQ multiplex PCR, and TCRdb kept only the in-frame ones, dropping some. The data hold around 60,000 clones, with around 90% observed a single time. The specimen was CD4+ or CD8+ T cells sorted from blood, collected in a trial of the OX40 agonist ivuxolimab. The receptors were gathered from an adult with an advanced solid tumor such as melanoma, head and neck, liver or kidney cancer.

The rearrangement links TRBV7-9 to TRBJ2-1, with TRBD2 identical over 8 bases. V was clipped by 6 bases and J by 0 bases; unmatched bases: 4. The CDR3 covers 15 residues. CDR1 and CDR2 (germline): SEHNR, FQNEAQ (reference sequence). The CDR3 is CASRGSGSSYNEQFF. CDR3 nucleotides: TGTGCCAGCAGGGGGAGCGGGAGCTCCTACAATGAGCAGTTCTTC.

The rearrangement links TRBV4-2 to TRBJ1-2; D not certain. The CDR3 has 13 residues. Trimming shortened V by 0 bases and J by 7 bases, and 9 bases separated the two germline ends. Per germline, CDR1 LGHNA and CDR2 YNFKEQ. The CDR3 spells CASSQEPRLGYTF. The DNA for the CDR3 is TGTGCCAGCAGCCAAGAACCACGGCTTGGCTACACCTTC.

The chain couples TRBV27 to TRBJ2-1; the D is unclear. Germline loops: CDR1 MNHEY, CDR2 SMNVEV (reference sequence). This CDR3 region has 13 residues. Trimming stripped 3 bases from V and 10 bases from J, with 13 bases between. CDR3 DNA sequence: TGTGCCAGCAGTTTTACCTCTGGGGTCGAGCAGTTCTTC. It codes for CASSFTSGVEQFF.

In nucleotides, the CDR3 is TGTGCCATCAGTGAGACCCGTTTTCGGGAGAGGGATACGCAGTATTTT. Translating gives CAISETRFRERDTQYF. The chain recombines TRBV10-3 with TRBJ2-3, with D possibly being TRBD2 (6 bases). V dropped 2 bases and J dropped 6 bases, with 18 bases sitting between them. This CDR3 comprises 16 residues. Germline V gene lookup returns CDR1 ENHRY and CDR2 SYGVKD.

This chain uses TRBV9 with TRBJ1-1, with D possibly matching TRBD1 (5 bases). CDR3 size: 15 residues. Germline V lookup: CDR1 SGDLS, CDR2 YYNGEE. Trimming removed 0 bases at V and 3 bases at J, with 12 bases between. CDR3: CASSVVGTAYTEAFF. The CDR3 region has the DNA TGTGCCAGCAGCGTAGTGGGGACTGCATACACTGAAGCTTTCTTT.

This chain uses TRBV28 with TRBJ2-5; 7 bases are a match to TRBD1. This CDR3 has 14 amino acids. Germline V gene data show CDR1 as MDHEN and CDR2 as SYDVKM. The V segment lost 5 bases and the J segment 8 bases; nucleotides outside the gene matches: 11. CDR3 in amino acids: CASSPLRQGQTQYF. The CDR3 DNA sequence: TGTGCCAGCAGTCCCCTCCGACAGGGACAAACCCAGTACTTC.

In DNA, the CDR3 is TGTGCCTGGCGCTCAGCTAGCGGGTTCTACGAGCAGTACTTC. Encoded protein: CAWRSASGFYEQYF. This rearrangement joins TRBV30 to TRBJ2-7; 8 nucleotides match TRBD2. This CDR3 comprises 14 residues. The J segment lost 3 bases and the V segment lost 5 bases, leaving 9 bases of the junction unmatched. Germline loops: CDR1 GTSNPN, CDR2 SVGIG (reference sequence).

The CDR3: CASSLYGDPEAFF. CDR3 coding DNA: TGTGCCAGCAGTTTATACGGGGATCCTGAAGCTTTCTTT. The rearrangement uses TRBV27 and TRBJ1-1; D is unresolved. V lost 1 base to trimming and J lost 6 bases, with 9 bases between them. The CDR3 runs 13 residues. Germline CDR1 reads MNHEY; CDR2 reads SMNVEV (reference sequence).

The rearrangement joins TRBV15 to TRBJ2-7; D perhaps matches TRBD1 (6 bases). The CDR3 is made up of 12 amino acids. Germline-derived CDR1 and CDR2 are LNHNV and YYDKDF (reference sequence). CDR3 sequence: CATGPGLYEQYF. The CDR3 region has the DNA TGTGCAACAGGGCCAGGACTCTACGAGCAGTACTTC.

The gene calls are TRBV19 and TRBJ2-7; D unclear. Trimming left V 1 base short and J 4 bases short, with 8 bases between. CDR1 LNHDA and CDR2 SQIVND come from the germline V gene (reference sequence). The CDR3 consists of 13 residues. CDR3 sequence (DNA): TGTGCCAGTAGTATAGCATTCGGTTACGAGCAGTACTTC. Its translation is CASSIAFGYEQYF.

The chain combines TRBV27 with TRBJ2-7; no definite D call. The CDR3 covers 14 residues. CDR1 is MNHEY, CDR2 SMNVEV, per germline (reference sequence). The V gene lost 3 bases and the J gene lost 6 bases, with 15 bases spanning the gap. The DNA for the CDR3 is TGTGCCAGCAGTTTTGGGCTCCTTTACGGCGAGCAGTACTTC. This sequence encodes CASSFGLLYGEQYF.

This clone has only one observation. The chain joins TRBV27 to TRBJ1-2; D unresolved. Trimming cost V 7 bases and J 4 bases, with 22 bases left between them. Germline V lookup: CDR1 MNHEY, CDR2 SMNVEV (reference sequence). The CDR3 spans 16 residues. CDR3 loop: CASNPRDSVSLYGYTF. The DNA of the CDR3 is TGTGCCAGCAACCCCCGTGACTCAGTGTCCCTCTATGGCTACACCTTC.

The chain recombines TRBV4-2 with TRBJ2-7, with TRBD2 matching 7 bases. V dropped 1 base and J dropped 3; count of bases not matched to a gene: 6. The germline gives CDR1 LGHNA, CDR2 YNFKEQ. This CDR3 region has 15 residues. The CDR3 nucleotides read TGTGCCAGCAGCCAAGGACTAGCTACTTTCTACGAGCAGTACTTC. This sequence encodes CASSQGLATFYEQYF.

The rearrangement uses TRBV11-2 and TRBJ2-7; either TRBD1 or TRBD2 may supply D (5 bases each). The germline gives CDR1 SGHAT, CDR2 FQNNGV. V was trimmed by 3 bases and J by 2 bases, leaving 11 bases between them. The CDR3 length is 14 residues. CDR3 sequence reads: CASSFRDVPYEQYF. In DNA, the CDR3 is TGTGCCAGCAGCTTTCGGGACGTACCCTACGAGCAGTACTTC.

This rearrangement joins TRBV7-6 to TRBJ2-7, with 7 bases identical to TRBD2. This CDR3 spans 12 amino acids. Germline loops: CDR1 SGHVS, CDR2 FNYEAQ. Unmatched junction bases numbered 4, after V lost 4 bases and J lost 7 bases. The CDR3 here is CASSWEGGEQYF. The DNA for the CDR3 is TGTGCCAGCAGCTGGGAGGGCGGGGAGCAGTACTTC.

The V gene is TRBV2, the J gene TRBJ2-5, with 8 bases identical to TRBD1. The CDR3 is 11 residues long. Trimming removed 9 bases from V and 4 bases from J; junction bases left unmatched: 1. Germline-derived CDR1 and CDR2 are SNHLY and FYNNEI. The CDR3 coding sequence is TGTGCCAGACAGGGGGTAGAGACCCAGTACTTC. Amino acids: CARQGVETQYF.

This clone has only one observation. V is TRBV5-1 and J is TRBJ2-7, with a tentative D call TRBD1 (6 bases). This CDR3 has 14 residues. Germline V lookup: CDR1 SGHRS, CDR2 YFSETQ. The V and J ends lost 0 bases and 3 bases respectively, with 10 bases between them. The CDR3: CASSLETGGYEQYF. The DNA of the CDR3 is TGCGCCAGCAGCTTGGAGACAGGCGGCTACGAGCAGTACTTC.

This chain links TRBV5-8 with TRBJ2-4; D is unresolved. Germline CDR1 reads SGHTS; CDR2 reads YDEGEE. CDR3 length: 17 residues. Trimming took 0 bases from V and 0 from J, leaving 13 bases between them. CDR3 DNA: TGTGCCAGCAGCTTGGTGTCCAAGGGAATAGCCAAAAACATTCAGTACTTC. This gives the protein CASSLVSKGIAKNIQYF. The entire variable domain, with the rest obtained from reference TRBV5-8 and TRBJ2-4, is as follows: EAGVTQSPTHLIKTRGQQATLRCSPISGHTSVYWYQQALGLGLQFLLWYDEGEERNRGNFPPRFSGRQFPNYSSELNVNALELEDSALYLCASSLVSKGIAKNIQYFGAGTRLSVL.

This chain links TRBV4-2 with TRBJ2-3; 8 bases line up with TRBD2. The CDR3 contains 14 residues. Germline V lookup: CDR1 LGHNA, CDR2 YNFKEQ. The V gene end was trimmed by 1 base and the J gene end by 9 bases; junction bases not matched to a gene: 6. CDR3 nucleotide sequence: TGTGCCAGCAGCCAAGGAACTAGCGGTGACACGCAGTATTTT. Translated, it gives CASSQGTSGDTQYF.

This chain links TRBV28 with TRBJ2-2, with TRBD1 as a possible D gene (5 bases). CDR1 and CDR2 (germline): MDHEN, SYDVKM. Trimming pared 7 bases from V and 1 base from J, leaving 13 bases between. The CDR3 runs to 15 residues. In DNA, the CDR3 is TGTGCCAGCATCTCAGGGTATTTGAACACCGGGGAGCTGTTTTTT. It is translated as CASISGYLNTGELFF.

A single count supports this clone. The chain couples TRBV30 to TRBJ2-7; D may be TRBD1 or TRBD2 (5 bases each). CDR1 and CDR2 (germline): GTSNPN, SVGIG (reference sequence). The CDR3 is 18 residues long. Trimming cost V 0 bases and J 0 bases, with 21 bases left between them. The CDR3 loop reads CAWSVRVFGDPHSYEQYF. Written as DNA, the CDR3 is TGTGCCTGGAGTGTTCGGGTTTTCGGGGACCCTCACTCCTACGAGCAGTACTTC. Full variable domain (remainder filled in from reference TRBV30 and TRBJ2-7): SQTIHQWPATLVQPVGSPLSLECTVEGTSNPNLYWYRQAAGRGLQLLFYSVGIGQISSEVPQNLSASRPQDRQFILSSKKLLLSDSGFYLCAWSVRVFGDPHSYEQYFGPGTRLTVT.

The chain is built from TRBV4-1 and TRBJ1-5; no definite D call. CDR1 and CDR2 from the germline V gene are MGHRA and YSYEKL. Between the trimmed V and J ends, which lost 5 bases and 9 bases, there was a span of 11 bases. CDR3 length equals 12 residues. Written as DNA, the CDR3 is TGCGCCAGCAGCAATCCTTATGGGCCCCAGCATTTT. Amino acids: CASSNPYGPQHF.

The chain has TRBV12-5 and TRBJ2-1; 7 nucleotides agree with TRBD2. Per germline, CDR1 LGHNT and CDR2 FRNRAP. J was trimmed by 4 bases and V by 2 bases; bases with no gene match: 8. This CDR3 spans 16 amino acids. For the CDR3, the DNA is TGTGCTAGTGGTTTGCCACGGGGGGAGGGTTACAATGAGCAGTTCTTC. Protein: CASGLPRGEGYNEQFF.

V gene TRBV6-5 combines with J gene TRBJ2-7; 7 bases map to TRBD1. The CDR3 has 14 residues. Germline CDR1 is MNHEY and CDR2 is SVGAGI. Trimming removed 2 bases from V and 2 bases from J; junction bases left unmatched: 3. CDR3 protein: CASSYQGVPYEQYF. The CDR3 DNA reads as TGTGCCAGCAGTTACCAGGGGGTTCCCTACGAGCAGTACTTC.

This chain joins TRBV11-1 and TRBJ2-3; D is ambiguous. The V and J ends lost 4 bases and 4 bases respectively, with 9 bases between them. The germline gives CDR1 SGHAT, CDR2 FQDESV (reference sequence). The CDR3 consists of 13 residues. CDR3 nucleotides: TGTGCCAGCAGCTCCAACCGCGCAGATACGCAGTATTTT. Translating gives CASSSNRADTQYF.

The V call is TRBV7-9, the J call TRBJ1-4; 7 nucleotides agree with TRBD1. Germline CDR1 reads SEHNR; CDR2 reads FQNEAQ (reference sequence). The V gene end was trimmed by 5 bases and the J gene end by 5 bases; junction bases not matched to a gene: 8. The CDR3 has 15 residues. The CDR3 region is CASSLGPGGNEKLFF. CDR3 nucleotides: TGTGCCAGCAGCCTAGGGCCAGGGGGGAATGAAAAACTGTTTTTT.